The T cell receptor beta chain described here comes from a study of a mutant IDH1 vaccine in newly diagnosed glioma (dated by TCRdb to the early 2020s). In terms of the full investigation: Vaccination began 4-6 weeks after radiotherapy alone, or alongside temozolomide cycles in the chemotherapy-containing groups. Longitudinal TCRB deep sequencing was performed for some 25 treated patients wherever samples were available for exploratory analyses. Prior to enrollment, standard therapy consisting of radiotherapy alone, temozolomide alone, or radiochemotherapy with temozolomide had been administered to patients, with the combination being received by most patients. Of the roughly 31 treated patients, approximately 62% were male and approximately 38% were female, and the mean age was 40.4 years. Peripheral blood was drawn at six visits: V03 (baseline), V05, V07, V10, V12 and V13. The week-35 safety follow-up was designated visit V12, and the week-47 end of study was designated visit V13. What the study reported, not specific to this receptor: Selection of PBMC samples for TCRB deep sequencing was based on availability. It was noted by the authors that analyses of patient blood samples could not be reproduced owing to sample limitations. Vaccine-induced immune responses across multiple MHC alleles were detected in 85% to 95% of patients. Pseudoprogression appeared unrelated to alterations in the top peripheral T cell clonotypes detected by TCRB sequencing.

V drops 4 bases and J drops 1 base, leaving 13 bases in between. The CDR3 measures 15 amino acids from cysteine to phenylalanine. The retained sequence is limited to the CDR3, 45 bases, with the frame set at the first base. For CDR1 and CDR2, the germline V gene (reference sequence) lists MNHEY and SMNVEV. Libraries came from the immunoSEQ multiplex PCR assay. Following the manufacturer's protocol, the hsTCRB Kit was used to amplify rearranged TCR beta chain sequences. An Illumina MiSeq was used to sequence the TCRB libraries. In the authors' own workflow: The kit vendor's proprietary platform handled demultiplexing, trimming and gene mapping. TCRdb's version of the immuneACCESS table is confined to in-frame rearrangements and falls short of the full clone set. An unresolved V gene accounts for under half of the shortfall where checked; the remainder is of unknown origin. The V and J calls and clone size were taken over from that table, and D and trimming were inferred from the DNA. For this sample the table gives about 56,000 clones, of which roughly 87% were detected only once. More than 3% of the sample belongs to the ten largest clones.

As to this clone: The target of this receptor is not known. No base quality information exists; no much larger clone differs at one position.

The label giving this sample's time point can be read as: week 47, end of study. A 20-mer mutant IDH1 peptide at 300 micrograms in Montanide made up each vaccine dose, which was injected subcutaneously together with topical imiquimod. Patients were given eight vaccinations, in weeks 1, 3, 5, 7, 11, 15, 19 and 23, which matched visits V03 through V10. Newly diagnosed WHO grade 3 or 4 IDH1-mutant astrocytomas showing loss of nuclear ATRX were present in the donors. The samples were drawn from NOA16, a multicentre, single-arm, open-label phase I trial in Germany that tested a mutant IDH1 peptide vaccine in humans for the first time. The DNeasy Blood and Tissue Kit was used to extract genomic DNA from EDTA blood for TCRB sequencing.

This TCR came from a woman aged 45 to 65 with glioma. The sample consisted of PBMCs, taken from a glioma patient whose treatment included an IDH1 peptide vaccine. The V and J genes are TRBV27 and TRBJ1-1, with a tentative D gene TRBD1 over 6 matching bases. The base sequence is TGTGCCAGCAGTTGGGGTGGAGGGGGGAACACTGAAGCTTTCTTT. Its translation reads: CASSWGGGGNTEAFF.